Presented here are 17 T cell receptor beta chains from one specimen sequenced in a study of T cells in localized non-small cell lung cancer. Sequenced by immunoSEQ multiplex PCR; TCRdb stores in-frame clones only, minus some. The table shows more than 20,000 clones, with roughly 90% occurring only once. This material consisted of peripheral blood, taken before any cancer treatment. These TCRs come from a female donor older than 55 with stage I lung adenocarcinoma.

The chain joins TRBV7-3 to TRBJ1-1; 7 bases match TRBD1. The V segment lost 0 bases and the J segment 6 bases; nucleotides outside the gene matches: 22. Germline CDR1 SGHTA, CDR2 FQGTGA. CDR3 length: 20 residues. CDR3 sequence reads: CASSLTGRGSSRRTLPEAFF. The CDR3 DNA follows: TGTGCCAGCAGCTTAACAGGCAGGGGGTCGAGTCGCAGGACACTGCCTGAAGCTTTCTTT.

The V call is TRBV5-6, the J call TRBJ1-5; 12 bases align to TRBD1. This CDR3 has 15 residues. Trimming took 4 bases from V and 4 from J; bases not matched to a gene: 3. Germline lookup yields CDR1 SGHDT and CDR2 YYEEEE. The CDR3 sequence: CASSGDRGRNQPQHF. As DNA, the CDR3 is TGTGCCAGCAGCGGGGACAGGGGGCGAAATCAGCCCCAGCATTTT.

The V call is TRBV6-1, the J call TRBJ1-4, with D perhaps matching TRBD1 (5 bases). V gave up 6 bases and J gave up 7 bases, with 12 bases separating them. Germline values: CDR1 MNHNS, CDR2 SASEGT. CDR3 length equals 13 residues. This CDR3 reads CASRGGGTEKLFF. The DNA for the CDR3 is TGTGCCAGCAGGGGCGGAGGGACTGAAAAACTGTTTTTT.

The V call is TRBV4-2, the J call TRBJ2-5; D gene ambiguous. In germline, CDR1 is LGHNA, CDR2 YNFKEQ. The CDR3 loop spans 17 amino acids. V was pared by 1 base and J by 5 bases, with 20 bases between. The CDR3 protein is CASSQGERSPNYETQYF. Here the CDR3 DNA reads TGTGCCAGCAGCCAAGGGGAACGCAGTCCCAATTACGAGACCCAGTACTTC.

This clone was recorded only once. The rearrangement uses TRBV6-1 and TRBJ1-1, with 8 positions matching TRBD1. Germline CDR1 and CDR2: MNHNS and SASEGT. CDR3 length: 11 amino acids. V lost 7 bases, J lost 11 bases, and 6 bases stayed unmatched. The CDR3: CASMLTGAAFF. DNA for the CDR3: TGTGCCAGCATGCTGACAGGGGCGGCTTTCTTT.

The genes are TRBV28 and TRBJ1-5, with D hard to call. The CDR3 contains 17 residues. The germline V and J ends were trimmed by 4 bases and 1 base, with 17 bases remaining between them. CDR1 MDHEN and CDR2 SYDVKM come from the germline V gene. CDR3 amino acids: CASSSPPRVRSNQPQHF. The CDR3 DNA sequence: TGTGCCAGCAGTTCTCCCCCCCGGGTAAGGAGCAATCAGCCCCAGCATTTT.

This clone counts as medium-sized. The chain employs TRBV30 and TRBJ2-6; D gene unclear. The CDR3 has 13 amino acids. CDR1 and CDR2 (germline): GTSNPN, SVGIG (reference sequence). V was trimmed by 0 bases and J by 2 bases, leaving 2 bases between them. The CDR3 region has the DNA TGTGCCTGGAGTGTAGCTGGGGCCAACGTCCTGACTTTC. Translation gives CAWSVAGANVLTF.

The V call is TRBV6-6, the J call TRBJ1-2; TRBD1 matches 8 bases. Germline V gene data show CDR1 as MNHNY and CDR2 as SVGAGI (reference sequence). The CDR3 runs to 12 residues. Trimming cost V 10 bases and J 8 bases; bases outside gene matches: 9. The CDR3 loop is CATWTGYNGYTF. The CDR3 DNA reads TGTGCCACTTGGACAGGGTATAACGGCTACACCTTC.

The chain uses TRBV19 and TRBJ2-2; D is unclear. Germline CDR1 LNHDA, CDR2 SQIVND (reference sequence). This CDR3 has 15 amino acids. Trimming left V 4 bases short and J 4 bases short, with 13 bases between. Written as DNA, the CDR3 is TGTGCCAGTAGTAACAGCGCTCGAGGCACCGGGGAGCTGTTTTTT. It is translated as CASSNSARGTGELFF.

The V gene is TRBV2, the J gene TRBJ1-1; 7 nucleotides match TRBD1. J gave up 1 base and V 8 bases, and 4 bases lay outside the gene matches. The CDR3 totals 13 residues. The V gene's germline CDR1 is SNHLY and CDR2 FYNNEI. This CDR3 reads CASLGQPNTEAFF. CDR3 sequence (DNA): TGTGCCAGCCTGGGACAGCCGAACACTGAAGCTTTCTTT.

The chain has TRBV27 and TRBJ1-1; no clear D gene. The V end was cut by 3 bases, the J end by 0 bases, with 11 bases between. Per the germline V gene, CDR1 is MNHEY and CDR2 is SMNVEV (reference sequence). This CDR3 spans 15 amino acids. The CDR3 is CASSFEGSMNTEAFF. The DNA for the CDR3 is TGTGCCAGCAGTTTTGAGGGCAGCATGAACACTGAAGCTTTCTTT.

The chain combines TRBV18 with TRBJ1-5, with TRBD1 identical over 9 bases. Trimming cost V 2 bases and J 7 bases; bases outside gene matches: 3. CDR3 length equals 14 residues. Germline V lookup: CDR1 KGHSH, CDR2 LQKENI. For the CDR3, the DNA is TGTGCCAGCTCACCAACAGGGGGCGTACAGCCCCAGCATTTT. Translation gives CASSPTGGVQPQHF.

The chain is built from TRBV4-1 and TRBJ2-1; D is uncertain. Looked up from germline, CDR1 is MGHRA and CDR2 is YSYEKL. The CDR3 is 16 residues long. V dropped 2 bases and J dropped 2 bases, with 13 bases sitting between them. The CDR3 protein is CASSQRTSSTYNEQFF. The CDR3 DNA is TGCGCCAGCAGCCAACGGACCTCCTCCACCTACAATGAGCAGTTCTTC.

This chain joins TRBV4-1 and TRBJ1-2; D is unclear. The germline gives CDR1 MGHRA, CDR2 YSYEKL. The CDR3 has 16 residues. With 0 bases removed from V and 0 bases from J, the gap between germline ends came to 11 bases. This CDR3 is CASSQDTGRTNYGYTF. DNA for the CDR3: TGCGCCAGCAGCCAAGATACCGGGAGAACTAACTATGGCTACACCTTC.

The table lists this clone with a count of one. This chain uses TRBV29-1 with TRBJ1-2; tentatively, D is TRBD1 (6 bases). The V gene's germline CDR1 is SQVTM and CDR2 ANQGSEA. V lost 7 bases and J lost 8, with 23 bases in between. This CDR3 spans 14 amino acids. This chain's CDR3 is CSAEGGSSGRGYTF. In nucleotides, the CDR3 is TGCAGCGCCGAGGGGGGGTCGTCGGGTAGGGGCTACACCTTC.

The rearrangement joins TRBV18 to TRBJ1-5; TRBD1 matches 9 bases. This CDR3 has 17 amino acids. The junction had 10 bases not matched to a gene; V was cut back by 3 bases and J by 4 bases. Germline V CDR1 and CDR2: KGHSH, LQKENI. The CDR3 DNA is TGTGCCAGCTCACCTAGTGGTCCGACAGGGGGAAATCAGCCCCAGCATTTT. It encodes CASSPSGPTGGNQPQHF.

On this clone: One end of the junction varies from germline; a read error may be responsible. The chain links TRBV14 to TRBJ1-1; D not certain. From germline, CDR1 is SGHDN and CDR2 FVKESK. The CDR3 totals 15 residues. This chain's CDR3 is CASSQLGSGNAEAFF. In nucleotides, the CDR3 is TGTGCCAGCAGCCAATTAGGTAGCGGGAACGCTGAAGCTTTCTTT.